The rows below give T cell receptor beta chains drawn from one sample of a study of T cell responses to AZD1222 COVID-19 vaccine. The assay was immunoSEQ multiplex PCR, and TCRdb's table has in-frame clones only and misses some. Here the sample spans around 160,000 clones, 90% to 95% being singletons. The input for sequencing was peripheral blood, taken 28 days after the second AZD1222 dose. The receptors originated from an adult who received the AZD1222 COVID-19 vaccine. The conserved cysteine and the conserved F or W are not part of the CDR3 here. D genes are given only for firm matches. Clone size appears in some rows only: once, few, many, or a class for an expanded clone.

clone_size v_call d_call cdr3_aa
few TRBV12-3/TRBV12-4 . ASSSPTGKGYT
. TRBV27 . ASSFRTAIYEQY
. TRBV19 . ASSRARAYEQY
. TRBV27 . ASSSRPYEQY
. TRBV2 TRBD1 ASSLDRAAPYEQY
. TRBV6-6 TRBD1 ASTYQGQGLYEQY
. TRBV19 . ASGPSPGSTNIQY
. TRBV5-1 . ASRPGQNYGYT
. TRBV7-2 . ASSSPSTDTQY
. TRBV30 . AWMGRLNSPLH
. TRBV6-5 . ASLQGMTYEQY
. TRBV3-1/TRBV3-2 . ASSQGRFDYNEQF
few TRBV10-3 . AISVSELLFSPLH
. TRBV3-1/TRBV3-2 . ASSQGSRNSPLH